This TCR beta chain was recovered during a study of cytomegalovirus exposure and HLA in healthy donors. In the PCR, 60 Vbeta and 13 Jbeta primers were used. Profiled with immunoSEQ multiplex PCR; TCRdb holds only in-frame clones, not every one. The sample yields about 130,000 clones, approximately 80% seen once. The germline V gene encodes CDR1 SNHLY and CDR2 FYNNEI. The length of the CDR3 is 14 residues. Unmatched junction bases numbered 5, after V lost 3 bases and J lost 3 bases. Input material: PBMCs. This rearrangement joins TRBV2 to TRBJ2-7; 7 positions match TRBD1. The TCR was taken from a girl between 2 and 10 years old in good health and CMV-seronegative. CDR3 protein: CASSDMGQIYEQYF. In nucleotides, the CDR3 is TGTGCCAGCAGTGACATGGGACAGATCTACGAGCAGTACTTC.